This is a list of T cell receptor beta chains from one sample in a study of somatic mutations in cytotoxic T cells in rheumatoid arthritis. Libraries were prepared by immunoSEQ multiplex PCR; TCRdb keeps only in-frame clonotypes and omits some of them. The sample lists about 19,000 clones; about 81% were seen once. The sequenced sample was CD8+ T cells sorted from blood. These receptors were obtained from an adult with rheumatoid arthritis. The CDR3 runs from the conserved cysteine through the conserved F or W. Clone size appears in some rows only: once, few, many, or a class for an expanded clone.

CASSLRDRAYEQYF NA TRBV5-1 14 TRBJ2-7
CASRFGSPGELFF once TRBV9 13 TRBJ2-2
CASSLGTGGWTEAFF NA TRBV28 15 TRBJ1-1
CASSEFSLSYGYTF NA TRBV25-1 14 TRBJ1-2
CAWSGTSVSWTQYF NA TRBV30 14 TRBJ2-5
CASPHPGTGGYHVPTGELFF NA TRBV27 20 TRBJ2-2
CASSLGGTSETQETQYF NA TRBV11-3 17 TRBJ2-5
CASSLRLAGGETQYF NA TRBV4-1 15 TRBJ2-5
CASSPGQGGEKLFF NA TRBV7-2 14 TRBJ1-4
CASSAPRGGANSYNEQFF NA TRBV9 18 TRBJ2-1
CASSPSLRDQPQHF NA TRBV4-3 14 TRBJ1-5